This TCR beta chain is drawn from a study of blood T cells in healthy people across ages (dated by TCRdb to about 2015). About the study as a whole: In model experiments, template switching captured about one uniquely barcoded TCR beta cDNA molecule for every two T cells. Age-related changes in TCR beta repertoire diversity were measured in the study by deep sequencing normalized with unique cDNA molecular identifiers. Donors of different ages were randomly distributed across sequencing lanes to avoid experimental bias. The donors were divided into four age groups: young (average around 15 years), middle-aged (approximately 41), aged (approximately 62) and long-lived (about 79). Two additional independent replicas of 1 million unique cDNA reads from the same blood draw were analyzed for two donors (one aged 18 to 30 and one aged 80 or older). Broad study findings and their caveats: Compared with the aged group, more naive CD4+ T cells, fewer expanded clones and increased TCR diversity were shown by the long-lived group, suggesting age selection. There was a strong correlation between observed TCR beta diversity and the percentage of naive T cells measured by flow cytometry. Estimates of total diversity based on one million sequenced T cells were considered lower bounds and underestimates. Bulk unsorted PBMC profiling prevented conclusive comparison of naive and antigen-experienced compartments. The CMV infection status of donors was not known, potentially confounding age-related changes in expanded clonotypes. As age increased, observed TCR beta diversity per million T cells dropped in a roughly linear way, and a significant reduction was already evident by age approximately 40.

Systemically healthy Caucasian individuals from Russia, about 38 in total and aged about 6 to 95 years, were included as donors. Approximately 9 milliliters of peripheral blood were collected from each donor into EDTA-treated Vacutainer tubes. Ficoll-Paque density-gradient centrifugation was used to isolate PBMCs, with at least 6.5 million per sample. Trizol reagent was used to extract total RNA from the PBMCs, yielding at least 6 micrograms per sample. The percentages of naive CD45RAhigh/CD27high T cells were determined by flow cytometry on a PBMC aliquot from every donor. Points on this clonotype: Its target antigen remains unknown. No base quality values were provided; no much bigger clone lies one nucleotide off.

The library was prepared using 5' RACE. The listed sequencing device is Illumina HiSeq 2500. A second PCR of about 6 to 11 cycles was performed with a sample-barcoded 5' primer and a J-beta primer mix. A template-switch 5' adaptor carrying 12 random nucleotides introduced a unique molecular identifier onto each TCR beta cDNA molecule. At least 2.5 million CDR3-containing paired-end reads were obtained from each sample. All of the RNA was converted into first-strand cDNA using the Mint cDNA synthesis kit, with a TRBC-specific oligonucleotide serving as the primer. Following uracil-DNA glycosylase treatment, a first 18-cycle PCR with universal primers M1SS and BC2_uni_R was performed on all cDNA. In the authors' own workflow: Each sample was normalized by randomly selecting 1 million high-quality reads, each carrying a distinct molecular identifier. Instead of being binned into consensus sequences, reads that shared molecular identifiers were thrown out. CDR3 identification, clonotype clustering and error correction used MiTCR with a Q25 quality threshold and the strictest error-elimination algorithm. Lower-bound total TCR beta diversity was estimated with a nonparametric unseen species model using Euler transformation. The public reads were reanalyzed by TCRdb: fastp trimming at Q25, MiXCR alignment, in-frame beta chains only. CDR3 protein duplicates are merged, each entry listing the most common genes and DNA. It is TCRdb's table, rather than the study itself, that gives the V and J calls and clone size. In this sample the table shows just under 750,000 distinct CDR3 sequences, 22% of which occur a single time. Around 22% of the sample lies in the top ten.

The sequencing input was blood. This sequence was found in a man in his sixties or seventies in good health.

The base sequence is TGCGCCAGCAACGGACAGGGGGCCTACAATGAGCAGTTCTTC. Its coded protein is CASNGQGAYNEQFF. The rearrangement combines TRBV5-1 with TRBJ2-1, and 10 junctional nucleotides match TRBD1. Trimming accounts for 6 bases at V and 2 bases at J, while the number of junction bases matched to no gene is 2. Counted from cysteine to phenylalanine, this CDR3 has 14 amino acids. The kept DNA is CDR3 alone, 42 bases in frame from the first base. CDR1 and CDR2 are read off the germline V gene as SGHRS and YFSETQ.